This T cell receptor beta chain derives from a study of blood T cell repertoires in COVID-19 (dated by TCRdb to the early 2020s). In the study overall: Samples covering the acute and convalescent phases of COVID-19 were provided by collaborators in the United States, Italy and Spain. The prospective study material was composed of cDNA or gDNA derived from T cells, B-cell-depleted T cells, or PBMCs. Deeply sampled blood TCRbeta repertoires from subjects exposed to, actively infected with, or recovered from COVID-19 were included in the dataset. The repertoires were made available in a free public database intended to serve as a resource for research on the immune response to SARS-CoV-2. Samples were obtained from the ongoing ImmuneRACE study (first 160 participants) and from 1,254 subjects provided by 6 global collaborators. Sample metadata almost always included a de-identified subject ID, COVID-19 status, age in years and sex. Where HLA class I and class II types were available, the types were taken from metadata supplied by the sample provider, not from assay-based typing.

On the study overall, not on this receptor specifically: How much clinical and demographic metadata was included differed by source and by participant, and the metadata was provided uncurated.

This clone has a handful of counts. The clone's antigen remains unknown. Base qualities are missing; no much larger clone stands one base away. The immunoSEQ Assay, a bias-controlled multiplex PCR, was used to amplify TCRbeta CDR3 regions from genomic DNA. The published analysis was carried out like this. Within the assay, amplification of reference gene primers was used to estimate how many nucleated cells each sample contained. To quantify the absolute abundance of each unique TCRbeta CDR3 rearrangement, sequence reads were collapsed and filtered. Productive Simpson clonality was computed per sample as the square root of Simpson's diversity index over productive rearrangements. TCRdb's version of the immuneACCESS table is confined to in-frame rearrangements and falls short of the full clone set. An unresolved V gene accounts for under half of the shortfall where checked; the remainder is of unknown origin. That table gives V, J and clone size, and the DNA gave D and trimming. The sample table holds 88,000 or so clones, of which around 86% were seen once. In total, the top ten clones hold about 3.8% of the sample.

The germline V gene encodes CDR1 MNHEY and CDR2 SMNVEV (reference sequence). The CDR3 spans 15 residues, from the cysteine through the phenylalanine. Just CDR3 DNA is preserved here, 45 bases in frame from base 1. Unmatched junction bases come to 10, with V trimmed by 4 bases and J by 4 bases. Each collaborating institution followed its own protocols to collect whole blood in K2EDTA tubes. For TCRbeta analysis, collaborators shipped samples in one of three forms: frozen whole blood, isolated PBMCs, or DNA extracted from either of those sample types. Sequencing was carried out using peripheral blood. Recombination linked TRBV27 to TRBJ2-7; 7 central nucleotides agree with TRBD1. This clonotype originated in a man aged 60-69 years with acute or convalescent COVID-19. The CDR3 amino acid sequence is: CASSYVDRVLYEQYF. The nucleotides are TGTGCCAGCAGTTACGTCGACAGGGTCCTATACGAGCAGTACTTC.